The next 9 T cell receptor beta chains were all read from a single sample in a study of cytotoxic CD8 clonotypes in ibrutinib-treated CLL (dated by TCRdb to about 2021). The protocol used for the library was the immunoSEQ multiplex PCR assay. Not all clones reach the TCRdb copy of this immuneACCESS table, which keeps in-frame sequences only. Checked studies attribute under half of the gap to unresolved V genes and leave the rest unexplained. Within this sample are roughly 250,000 clones, with under 75% of them counted one time only. Of the sample, about 16% is held by the ten largest clones. The time point tag for this specimen amounts to: around 2 years on ibrutinib. This specimen consisted of PBMCs, obtained after 24 months of ibrutinib treatment. The receptor source for this set is a human donor with chronic lymphocytic leukemia.

The rearrangement uses TRBV6-6 and TRBJ2-7; possibly TRBD2 for D (6 bases). The CDR3 contains 12 residues. Germline V lookup: CDR1 MNHNY, CDR2 SVGAGI (reference sequence). V was pared by 8 bases and J by 7 bases, with 15 bases between. In DNA, the CDR3 is TGTGCCAGCTACGAGGAGGGGTTGGAGCAGTACTTC. Its protein product is CASYEEGLEQYF.

This clone was found once. Different DNA sequences within this sample yield the same CDR3. The V call is TRBV25-1, the J call TRBJ1-5, with TRBD1 as a possible D gene (6 bases). The CDR3 extends over 14 amino acids. V was cut by 1 base and J by 6 bases, with 10 bases left in between. Germline loops: CDR1 MGHDK, CDR2 SYGVNS. CDR3 sequence reads: CASSESGGSQPQHF. CDR3 DNA: TGTGCCAGCAGTGAATCGGGGGGCTCTCAGCCCCAGCATTTT.

This chain connects TRBV7-9 to TRBJ1-3, with D hard to call. The CDR3 extends over 14 amino acids. Germline CDR1 and CDR2: SEHNR and FQNEAQ (reference sequence). V lost 2 bases and J 2 bases, leaving 7 bases between the germline ends. The CDR3 loop is CASSLRETGNTIYF. CDR3 DNA: TGTGCCAGCAGCTTAAGGGAGACTGGAAACACCATATATTTT.

The chain couples TRBV30 to TRBJ1-1, with D tentatively TRBD1 (5 bases). Germline V CDR1 and CDR2: GTSNPN, SVGIG (reference sequence). Trimming left V 1 base short and J 1 base short, with 7 bases between. The CDR3 contains 13 residues. CDR3 region: CAWSGQQNTEAFF. The CDR3 DNA follows: TGTGCCTGGAGTGGACAGCAGAACACTGAAGCTTTCTTT.

The chain recombines TRBV10-1 with TRBJ2-1; no definite D call. The germline V gene encodes CDR1 WNHNN and CDR2 SYGVQD (reference sequence). V shed 5 bases and J shed 7 bases, with 12 bases lying between them. CDR3 length: 13 amino acids. The CDR3 sequence is CASSLGPTNEQFF. CDR3 nucleotide sequence: TGCGCCAGCAGTTTAGGGCCGACGAATGAGCAGTTCTTC.

This clone appeared once. The genes are TRBV28 and TRBJ2-5; D perhaps matches TRBD1 (5 bases). Between the trimmed V and J ends, which lost 4 bases and 1 base, there was a span of 10 bases. Germline V gives CDR1 MDHEN, CDR2 SYDVKM. The length of the CDR3 is 14 residues. DNA for the CDR3: TGTGCCAGCAGTTCGACAGCACCCCAAGAGACCCAGTACTTC. This sequence encodes CASSSTAPQETQYF.

J is TRBJ2-6 and V is TRBV9, with D possibly called TRBD1 or TRBD2 (6 bases each). This CDR3 spans 15 amino acids. V lost 3 bases, J lost 3 bases, and 10 bases lay in between. Germline assignment: CDR1 SGDLS and CDR2 YYNGEE. The CDR3 bases are TGTGCCAGCAGCGAAGGGGGGAATGGGGCCAACGTCCTGACTTTC. Translation gives CASSEGGNGANVLTF.

V gene TRBV4-2 combines with J gene TRBJ1-2; TRBD1 aligns across 7 bases. The CDR3 covers 18 residues. Germline V gene lookup returns CDR1 LGHNA and CDR2 YNFKEQ. After removal of 0 bases from V and 8 bases from J, the junction contained 18 bases not matched to a gene. Written as DNA, the CDR3 is TGTGCCAGCAGCCAAGAGAGTTCCGGCCCTGGACAGGCACACGGCTACACCTTC. Its translation is CASSQESSGPGQAHGYTF.

The chain couples TRBV9 to TRBJ2-3, with a weak D call TRBD2 (7 bases). The CDR3 consists of 16 residues. Germline CDR1 is SGDLS and CDR2 is YYNGEE. V was trimmed by 4 bases and J by 1 base, leaving 16 bases between them. The CDR3 region is CASSPWGGAGTDTQYF. The CDR3 coding sequence is TGTGCCAGCAGCCCCTGGGGGGGCGCCGGCACAGATACGCAGTATTTT.